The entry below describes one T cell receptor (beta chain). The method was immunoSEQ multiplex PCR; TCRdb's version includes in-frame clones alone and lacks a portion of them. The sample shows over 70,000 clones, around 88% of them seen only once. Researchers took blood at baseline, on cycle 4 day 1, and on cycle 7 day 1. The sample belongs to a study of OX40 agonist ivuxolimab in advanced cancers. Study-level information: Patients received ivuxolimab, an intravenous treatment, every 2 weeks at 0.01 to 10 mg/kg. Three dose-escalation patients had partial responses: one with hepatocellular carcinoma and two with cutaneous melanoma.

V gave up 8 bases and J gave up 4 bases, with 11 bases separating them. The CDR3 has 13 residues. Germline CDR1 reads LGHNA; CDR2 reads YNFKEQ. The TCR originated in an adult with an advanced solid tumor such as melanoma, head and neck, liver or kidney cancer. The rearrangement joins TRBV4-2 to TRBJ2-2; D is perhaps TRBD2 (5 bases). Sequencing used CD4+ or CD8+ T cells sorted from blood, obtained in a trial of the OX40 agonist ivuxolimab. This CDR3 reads CASSPGSTGELFF. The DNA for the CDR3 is TGTGCCAGCTCCCCGGGGAGCACCGGGGAGCTGTTTTTT.